The clone carrying this T cell receptor beta chain was counted a few times. Its antigen remains unknown. One entry per CDR3 protein, called by TCRdb with MiXCR from the 5' RACE reads. The repertoire holds approximately 340,000 distinct CDR3 sequences, more than 15% seen once, with 20% to 25% in the top ten. CDR1 and CDR2 (germline): KGHDR, SFDVKD. The CDR3 totals 14 residues. Trimming took off 3 bases at V and 4 bases at J, with 11 bases between the two ends. This entry belongs to a study of T-cell memory formation after mild COVID-19. Study findings and constraints: CD4+ contracting clones were found mainly in CM and EM, and CD8+ ones in EMRA. Pre-infection memory carried some responding clones, suggesting that cross-reactive memory joined.

This TCR was sampled from a man between 18 and 29 years old who had mild COVID-19 (a few samples of this study predate the infection). Cell type and time point are not known. The sequenced sample was PBMCs or a T cell subset sorted from them (not recorded which). V is TRBV24-1 and J is TRBJ2-5; D might be TRBD2 (6 bases). The DNA for the CDR3 is TGTGCCACCAGTGATGTCGGGGGAGGAGAGACCCAGTACTTC. This encodes CATSDVGGGETQYF.